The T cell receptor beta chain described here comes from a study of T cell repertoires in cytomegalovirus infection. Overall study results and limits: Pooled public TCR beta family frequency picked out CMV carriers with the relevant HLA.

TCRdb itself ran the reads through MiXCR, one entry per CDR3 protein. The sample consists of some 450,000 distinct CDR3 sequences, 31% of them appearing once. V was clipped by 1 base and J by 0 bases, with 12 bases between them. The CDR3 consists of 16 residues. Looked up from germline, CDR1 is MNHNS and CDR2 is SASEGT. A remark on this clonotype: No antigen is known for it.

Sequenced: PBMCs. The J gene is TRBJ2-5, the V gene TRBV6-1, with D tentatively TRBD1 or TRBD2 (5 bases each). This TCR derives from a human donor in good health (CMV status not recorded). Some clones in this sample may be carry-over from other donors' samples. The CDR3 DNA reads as TGTGCCAGCAGTGAAGTCCCCGGGACCTACCAAGAGACCCAGTACTTC. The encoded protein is CASSEVPGTYQETQYF.